This TCR beta chain was profiled in a study of blood T cell repertoires in COVID-19. Sequencing used immunoSEQ multiplex PCR; TCRdb keeps in-frame clones, though not all of them. Of roughly 250,000 clones listed, approximately 90% are singletons. The CDR3 totals 12 residues. Germline V gene data show CDR1 as LNHDA and CDR2 as SQIVND (reference sequence). The chain employs TRBV19 and TRBJ2-2, with a weak D call TRBD1 (6 bases). This receptor was taken from a young man with acute or convalescent COVID-19. The sequencing sample was made of peripheral blood. Here the CDR3 reads CGTGQLTGELFF. The CDR3 bases are TGTGGCACAGGACAGCTAACCGGGGAGCTGTTTTTT.